This T cell receptor (beta chain) was retrieved from a study of identical twins. TCRdb recomputed calls from the 5' RACE reads with MiXCR, one row per CDR3 protein. The sample includes about 470,000 distinct CDR3 sequences, 20% to 30% of them seen just once. This clonotype was found a few times. Its antigen is not known. Findings and limits, study-wide: The conclusions drew on cross-sectional statistical analysis instead of tracking the same donors.

The CDR3 has 13 residues. The germline V and J ends were trimmed by 0 bases and 6 bases, with 7 bases remaining between them. From germline, CDR1 is SGDLS and CDR2 YYNGEE. These data were also reused for a study on T cells expressing NK-cell markers.

This receptor was identified in a woman aged 18-29 years in good health. Sequenced input: CD4+ T cells sorted from blood. The chain joins TRBV9 to TRBJ1-5; D gene uncertain. CDR3 in DNA: TGTGCCAGCAGCGTAGACGCAGGTCAGCCCCAGCATTTT. This translates into CASSVDAGQPQHF.